The 22 T cell receptor beta chains below come from one sample, sequenced in a study of blood T cell repertoires in COVID-19. Profiling relied on immunoSEQ multiplex PCR, and the TCRdb table lists in-frame clones only, not all of them. Among 540,000 or so clones, roughly 89% were seen once, and the ten largest hold about 8%. The sequenced material came from peripheral blood. Receptor source: a woman in her forties or fifties with COVID-19, enrolled during active disease.

This clone was observed at least ten times. This chain uses TRBV5-6 with TRBJ2-3; TRBD2 matches at 11 bases. Germline CDR1 reads SGHDT; CDR2 reads YYEEEE. The V gene end was trimmed by 3 bases and the J gene end by 3 bases; junction bases not matched to a gene: 12. The CDR3 length is 18 residues. This CDR3 reads CASSSTPTSGVGTDTQYF. The CDR3 coding sequence is TGTGCCAGCAGCTCTACACCGACTAGCGGGGTGGGTACAGATACGCAGTATTTT.

V gene TRBV2 combines with J gene TRBJ1-5; 9 bases line up with TRBD1. Looked up from germline, CDR1 is SNHLY and CDR2 is FYNNEI. V gave up 3 bases and J gave up 6 bases; unmatched junction bases: 6. The CDR3 spans 15 residues. The CDR3 here is CASSDRTGGGQPQHF. The DNA of the CDR3 is TGTGCCAGCAGTGATCGAACAGGGGGCGGTCAGCCCCAGCATTTT.

The chain carries TRBV6-5 and TRBJ1-6; possible D gene TRBD1, 6 bases. Per the germline V gene, CDR1 is MNHEY and CDR2 is SVGAGI. This CDR3 region has 14 residues. V dropped 7 bases and J dropped 7 bases, with 14 bases sitting between them. Here the CDR3 reads CASIRQVNNSPLHF. The CDR3 nucleotides read TGTGCCAGCATTCGACAGGTTAACAATTCACCCCTCCACTTT.

The chain links TRBV18 to TRBJ1-2; 9 positions agree with TRBD1. The trim removed 2 bases at V and 7 bases at J, leaving 5 bases unmatched. The CDR3 runs to 14 residues. The germline CDR1 and CDR2 sequences are KGHSH and LQKENI. This CDR3 reads CASSPGTGRLGYTF. The CDR3 DNA is TGTGCCAGCTCACCAGGGACAGGGCGCCTTGGCTACACCTTC.

This sequence joins TRBV28 and TRBJ1-6; D gene ambiguous. CDR1 is MDHEN and CDR2 is SYDVKM in the germline V gene. Trimming left V 2 bases short and J 10 bases short, with 24 bases between. CDR3 size: 18 residues. The CDR3 DNA is TGTGCCAGCAGTTTACCCCCTAGCGGAGCCCCGATTAAATCACCCCTCCACTTT. This encodes CASSLPPSGAPIKSPLHF. Together with reference TRBV28 and TRBJ1-6, the CDR3 gives the full variable domain: DVKVTQSSRYLVKRTGEKVFLECVQDMDHENMFWYRQDPGLGLRLIYFSYDVKMKEKGDIPEGYSVSREKKERFSLILESASTNQTSMYLCASSLPPSGAPIKSPLHFGNGTRLTVT.

The chain carries TRBV9 and TRBJ2-1; D might be TRBD1 (5 bases). The CDR3 contains 12 residues. Trimming stripped 0 bases from V and 7 bases from J, with 5 bases between. CDR1 is SGDLS, CDR2 YYNGEE, per germline. DNA for the CDR3: TGTGCCAGCAGCGTAGACAGGAATGAGCAGTTCTTC. Its translation is CASSVDRNEQFF.

V gene TRBV5-1 combines with J gene TRBJ1-1; D is perhaps TRBD1 (6 bases). The CDR3 totals 15 residues. The germline V gene has CDR1 SGHRS and CDR2 YFSETQ. V dropped 0 bases and J dropped 4 bases, with 13 bases sitting between them. In DNA, the CDR3 is TGCGCCAGCAGCTTGGTGGGGGCCGTTGGCACTGAAGCTTTCTTT. It specifies CASSLVGAVGTEAFF.

This clone was seen once. This chain links TRBV4-1 with TRBJ2-3, with TRBD2 matching 9 bases. The germline CDR1 and CDR2 sequences are MGHRA and YSYEKL. The V and J ends lost 4 bases and 2 bases, in that order; junction bases with no gene match: 7. The CDR3 loop spans 16 amino acids. The CDR3, as DNA: TGCGCCAGCAGCCGCGGCGGGGGGGCGACCACAGATACGCAGTATTTT. This sequence encodes CASSRGGGATTDTQYF.

The chain is built from TRBV30 and TRBJ1-5; D is undetermined. The length of the CDR3 is 14 residues. The ends were cut back, 2 bases at V and 5 bases at J, with 13 bases in the middle. Per germline, CDR1 GTSNPN and CDR2 SVGIG (reference sequence). For the CDR3, the DNA is TGTGCCTGGAGTCAAGGCAGAAGCGATCAGCCCCAGCATTTT. Protein sequence: CAWSQGRSDQPQHF.

This chain links TRBV6-5 with TRBJ2-7, with D unresolved. Trimming left V 4 bases short and J 4 bases short, with 14 bases between. The CDR3 contains 14 residues. The germline gives CDR1 MNHEY, CDR2 SVGAGI. This chain's CDR3 is CASSSHGSQYEQYF. CDR3 bases: TGTGCCAGCAGTTCTCACGGGTCCCAATACGAGCAGTACTTC.

The chain recombines TRBV30 with TRBJ1-2; TRBD1 might be the D (5 bases). The CDR3 consists of 12 residues. Trimming took off 4 bases at V and 8 bases at J, with 14 bases between the two ends. Germline V CDR1 and CDR2: GTSNPN, SVGIG (reference sequence). The CDR3: CAWTGGLGGYTF. CDR3 coding DNA: TGTGCCTGGACCGGGGGTTTAGGGGGCTACACCTTC.

The rearrangement links TRBV4-1 to TRBJ2-2; TRBD1 aligns across 7 bases. The CDR3 contains 19 residues. Looked up from germline, CDR1 is MGHRA and CDR2 is YSYEKL. V was clipped by 0 bases and J by 4 bases; unmatched bases: 14. This CDR3 reads CASSQEPNFPGQSTGELFF. CDR3 DNA sequence: TGCGCCAGCAGCCAAGAGCCAAATTTCCCGGGACAGTCCACCGGGGAGCTGTTTTTT.

The chain uses TRBV3-1 (or the pseudogene TRBV3-2) and TRBJ2-1, with a tentative D call TRBD2 (5 bases). Trimming took off 5 bases at V and 5 bases at J, with 16 bases between the two ends. The CDR3 extends over 15 amino acids. CDR1 and CDR2 from the germline V gene are LGHDT and YNNKEL (reference sequence). The CDR3 loop reads CASSIVSRTHNEQFF. The CDR3 DNA reads as TGTGCCAGCAGCATCGTTTCAAGGACTCACAATGAGCAGTTCTTC.

To note about this clone: The junction and the germline gene differ at one end; a read error may be behind it. V and J are TRBV3-1 (or the pseudogene TRBV3-2) and TRBJ1-6, with D perhaps matching TRBD1 (6 bases). CDR3 length: 16 amino acids. Per the germline V gene, CDR1 is LGHDT and CDR2 is YNNKEL (reference sequence). The CDR3 sequence is CASSPGHLSNNSPLHF. The DNA of the CDR3 is TGTGCCAGCAGCCCGGGACATCTCTCCAATAATTCACCCCTCCACTTT.

This clone was found once. CDR3 DNA: TGTGCCAGCAGCGGCCAGGGCTCCAGAAATTCACCCCTCCACTTT. The encoded protein is CASSGQGSRNSPLHF. J is TRBJ1-6 and V is TRBV9, with a possible D match to TRBD1 (5 bases). CDR3 length: 15 residues. Trimming stripped 3 bases from V and 7 bases from J, with 14 bases between. CDR1 and CDR2 from the germline V gene are SGDLS and YYNGEE.

This clone was detected a few times. The chain uses TRBV5-4 and TRBJ1-2; 8 bases match TRBD1. CDR3 size: 15 residues. The J segment lost 5 bases and the V segment lost 4 bases, leaving 10 bases of the junction unmatched. The germline V gene encodes CDR1 SGHNT and CDR2 YYREEE (reference sequence). The CDR3 DNA follows: TGTGCCAGCAGCCTCGGGACAGGCGCTCCTTATGGCTACACCTTC. Encoded protein: CASSLGTGAPYGYTF.

The gene calls are TRBV3-1 (or the pseudogene TRBV3-2) and TRBJ1-1; 8 nucleotides line up with TRBD1. Germline CDR1 reads LGHDT; CDR2 reads YNNKEL (reference sequence). The CDR3 extends over 14 amino acids. V shed 3 bases, J shed 6 bases, and the junction held 6 bases outside the gene matches. CDR3 nucleotide sequence: TGTGCCAGCAGCCACCGACAGGGGACCTCTGAAGCTTTCTTT. Its protein is CASSHRQGTSEAFF.

The chain carries TRBV7-8 and TRBJ2-7; the match to TRBD1 covers 9 bases. Germline V lookup: CDR1 SGHVS, CDR2 FQNEAQ. The CDR3 contains 15 residues. V lost 4 bases to trimming and J lost 2 bases; unmatched junction nucleotides: 6. This chain's CDR3 is CASSSTGTGPYEQYF. The CDR3 DNA reads TGTGCCAGCAGCTCGACCGGGACAGGGCCCTACGAGCAGTACTTC.

This chain joins TRBV6-1 and TRBJ2-4; 10 bases fit TRBD1. This CDR3 has 19 residues. V dropped 3 bases and J dropped 3; count of bases not matched to a gene: 14. CDR1 is MNHNS and CDR2 is SASEGT in the germline V gene. CDR3 sequence (DNA): TGTGCCAGCAGTGATCTATACGGGACAGGGGCTCTCTACAAAAACATTCAGTACTTC. It encodes CASSDLYGTGALYKNIQYF.

Written as DNA, the CDR3 is TGTGCCAGCGCCTCCGAGGCAGATACGCAGTATTTT. It encodes CASASEADTQYF. This chain links TRBV6-6 with TRBJ2-3; the D is unclear. This CDR3 has 12 residues. CDR1 is MNHNY, CDR2 SVGAGI, per germline (reference sequence). Trimming left V 8 bases short and J 4 bases short, with 10 bases between.

This rearrangement joins TRBV27 to TRBJ2-7; TRBD2 matches 8 bases. Germline CDR1 and CDR2: MNHEY and SMNVEV (reference sequence). The V segment lost 9 bases and the J segment 2 bases; nucleotides outside the gene matches: 3. The CDR3 extends over 12 amino acids. The CDR3 protein is CASRGGPYEQYF. CDR3 bases: TGTGCCAGTCGCGGGGGGCCCTACGAGCAGTACTTC.

This chain links TRBV27 with TRBJ1-5; D uncertain. V lost 2 bases to trimming and J lost 7 bases, with 15 bases between them. From germline, CDR1 is MNHEY and CDR2 SMNVEV (reference sequence). This CDR3 has 15 residues. The CDR3: CASSLAGKTLQPQHF. In nucleotides, the CDR3 is TGTGCCAGCAGTTTAGCCGGGAAAACGCTCCAGCCCCAGCATTTT.